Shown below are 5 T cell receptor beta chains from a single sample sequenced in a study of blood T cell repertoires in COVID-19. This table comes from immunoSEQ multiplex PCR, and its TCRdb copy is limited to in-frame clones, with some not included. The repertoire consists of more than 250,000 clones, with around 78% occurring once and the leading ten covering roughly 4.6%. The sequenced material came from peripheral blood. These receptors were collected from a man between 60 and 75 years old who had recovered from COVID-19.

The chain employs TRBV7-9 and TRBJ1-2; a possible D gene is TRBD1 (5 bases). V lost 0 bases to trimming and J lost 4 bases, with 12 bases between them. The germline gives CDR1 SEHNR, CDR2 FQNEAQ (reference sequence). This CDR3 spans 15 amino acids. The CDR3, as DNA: TGTGCCAGCAGCTTAGCGGGGCCGGCGTCCTATGGCTACACCTTC. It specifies CASSLAGPASYGYTF. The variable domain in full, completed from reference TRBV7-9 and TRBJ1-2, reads DTGVSQNPRHKITKRGQNVTFRCDPISEHNRLYWYRQTLGQGPEFLTYFQNEAQLEKSRLLSDRFSAERPKGSFSTLEIQRTEQGDSAMYLCASSLAGPASYGYTFGSGTRLTVV.

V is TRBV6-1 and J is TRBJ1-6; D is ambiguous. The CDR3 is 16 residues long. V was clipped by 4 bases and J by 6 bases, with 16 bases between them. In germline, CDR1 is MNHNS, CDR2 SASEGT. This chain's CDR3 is CASSGPRGLANSPLHF. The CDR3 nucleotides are TGTGCCAGCAGTGGCCCCCGCGGGCTGGCTAATTCACCCCTCCACTTT.

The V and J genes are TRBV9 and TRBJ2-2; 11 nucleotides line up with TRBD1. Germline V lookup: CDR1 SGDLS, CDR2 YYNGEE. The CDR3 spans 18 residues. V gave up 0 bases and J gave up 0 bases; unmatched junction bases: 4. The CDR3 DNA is TGTGCCAGCAGCGTAGCTACGGGACAGGGGGCGAACACCGGGGAGCTGTTTTTT. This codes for CASSVATGQGANTGELFF.

This CDR3 is CASSSQWAGQETQYF. CDR3 bases: TGTGCCAGCAGTTCCCAATGGGCGGGCCAAGAGACCCAGTACTTC. The chain links TRBV6-5 to TRBJ2-5, with D perhaps TRBD2 (5 bases). V lost 4 bases and J lost 1, with 13 bases in between. Germline-derived CDR1 and CDR2 are MNHEY and SVGAGI. CDR3 length: 15 amino acids.

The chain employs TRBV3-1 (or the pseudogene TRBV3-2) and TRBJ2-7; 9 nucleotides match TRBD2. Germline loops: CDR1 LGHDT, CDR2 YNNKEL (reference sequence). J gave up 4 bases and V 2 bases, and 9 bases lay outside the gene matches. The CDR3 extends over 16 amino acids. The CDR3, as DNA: TGTGCCAGCAGCCAATCTAGCGGGGTACGGTCTTACGAGCAGTACTTC. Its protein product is CASSQSSGVRSYEQYF.